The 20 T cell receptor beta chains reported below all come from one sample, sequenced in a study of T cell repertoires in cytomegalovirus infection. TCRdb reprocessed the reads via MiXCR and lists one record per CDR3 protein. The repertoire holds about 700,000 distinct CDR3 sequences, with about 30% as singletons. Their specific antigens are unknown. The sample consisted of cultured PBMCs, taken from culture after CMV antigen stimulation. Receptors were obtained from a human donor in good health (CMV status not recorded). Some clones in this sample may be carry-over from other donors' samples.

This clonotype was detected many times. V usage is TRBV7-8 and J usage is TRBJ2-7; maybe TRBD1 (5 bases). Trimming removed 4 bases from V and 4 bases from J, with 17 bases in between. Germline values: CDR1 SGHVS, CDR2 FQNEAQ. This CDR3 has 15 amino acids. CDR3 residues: CASSSQSRGSYEQYF. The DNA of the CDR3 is TGTGCCAGCAGCTCCCAATCTAGGGGCTCTTACGAGCAGTACTTC.

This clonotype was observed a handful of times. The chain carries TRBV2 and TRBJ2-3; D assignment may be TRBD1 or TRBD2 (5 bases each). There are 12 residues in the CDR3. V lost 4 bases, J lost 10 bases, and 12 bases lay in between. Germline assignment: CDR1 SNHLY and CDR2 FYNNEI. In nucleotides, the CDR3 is TGTGCCAGCAGTGGTGTGAGGGGAGCGCAGTATTTT. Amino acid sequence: CASSGVRGAQYF.

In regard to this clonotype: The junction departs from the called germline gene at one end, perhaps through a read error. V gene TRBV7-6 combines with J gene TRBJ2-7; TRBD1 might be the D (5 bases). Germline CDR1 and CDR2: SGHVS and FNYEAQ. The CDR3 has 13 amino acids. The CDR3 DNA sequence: TGTGCCAACAGCCCGAAGGGGCGCTACGAGCAGTACTTC. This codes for CANSPKGRYEQYF.

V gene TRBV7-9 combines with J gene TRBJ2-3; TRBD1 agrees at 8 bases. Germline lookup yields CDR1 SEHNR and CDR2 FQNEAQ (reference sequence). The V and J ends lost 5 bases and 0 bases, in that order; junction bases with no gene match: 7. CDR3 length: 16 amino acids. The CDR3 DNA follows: TGTGCCAGCAGCCCAGGGACAGGAGTTAGCACAGATACGCAGTATTTT. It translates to CASSPGTGVSTDTQYF. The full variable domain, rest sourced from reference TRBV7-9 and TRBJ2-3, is DTGVSQNPRHKITKRGQNVTFRCDPISEHNRLYWYRQTLGQGPEFLTYFQNEAQLEKSRLLSDRFSAERPKGSFSTLEIQRTEQGDSAMYLCASSPGTGVSTDTQYFGPGTRLTVL.

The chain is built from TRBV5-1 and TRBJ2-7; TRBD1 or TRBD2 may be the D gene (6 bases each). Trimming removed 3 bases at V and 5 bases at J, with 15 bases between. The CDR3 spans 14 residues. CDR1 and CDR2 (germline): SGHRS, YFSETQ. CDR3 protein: CASSWRGFGDEQYF. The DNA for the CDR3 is TGCGCCAGCAGCTGGAGGGGGTTCGGTGACGAGCAGTACTTC.

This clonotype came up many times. The CDR3 nucleotides read TGTGCCAGCAGCTGGGGGTATAATTCACCCCTCCACTTT. It is translated as CASSWGYNSPLHF. The genes are TRBV7-2 and TRBJ1-6, with D maybe TRBD1 (5 bases). Trimming left V 4 bases short and J 4 bases short, with 5 bases between. The germline CDR1 and CDR2 sequences are SGHTA and FQGNSA. This CDR3 comprises 13 residues.

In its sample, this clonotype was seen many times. CDR3 DNA sequence: TGTGCCAGCAGCTTTGCCATGATGGAGACCCAGTACTTC. It translates to CASSFAMMETQYF. The chain links TRBV7-2 to TRBJ2-5; no definite D call. This CDR3 is 13 amino acids long. Looked up from germline, CDR1 is SGHTA and CDR2 is FQGNSA. V was clipped by 3 bases and J by 5 bases, with 10 bases between them.

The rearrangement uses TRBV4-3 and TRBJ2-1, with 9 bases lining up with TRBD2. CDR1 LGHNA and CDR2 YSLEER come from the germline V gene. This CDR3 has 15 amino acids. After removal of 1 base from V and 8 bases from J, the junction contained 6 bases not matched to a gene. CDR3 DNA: TGCGCCAGCAGCCAAGTTGCTAGCGGGACACATGAGCAGTTCTTC. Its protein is CASSQVASGTHEQFF.

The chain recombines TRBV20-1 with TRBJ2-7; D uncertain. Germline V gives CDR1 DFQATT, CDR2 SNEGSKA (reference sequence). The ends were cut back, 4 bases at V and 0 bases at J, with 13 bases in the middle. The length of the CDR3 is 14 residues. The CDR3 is CSATSHLSSYEQYF. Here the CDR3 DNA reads TGCAGTGCTACCAGTCACTTAAGCTCCTACGAGCAGTACTTC.

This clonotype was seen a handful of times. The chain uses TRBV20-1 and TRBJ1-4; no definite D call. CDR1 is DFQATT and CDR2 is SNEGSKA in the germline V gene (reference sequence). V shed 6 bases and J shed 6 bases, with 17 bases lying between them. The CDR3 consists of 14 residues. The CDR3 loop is CSAGSFSADEKLFF. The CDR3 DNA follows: TGCAGTGCAGGGTCATTTTCGGCAGATGAAAAACTGTTTTTT.

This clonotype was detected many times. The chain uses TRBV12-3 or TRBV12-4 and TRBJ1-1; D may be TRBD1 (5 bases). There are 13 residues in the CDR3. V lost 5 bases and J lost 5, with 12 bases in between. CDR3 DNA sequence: TGTGCCAGCAGTCCCCAGGGCTGGACTGAAGCTTTCTTT. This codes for CASSPQGWTEAFF.

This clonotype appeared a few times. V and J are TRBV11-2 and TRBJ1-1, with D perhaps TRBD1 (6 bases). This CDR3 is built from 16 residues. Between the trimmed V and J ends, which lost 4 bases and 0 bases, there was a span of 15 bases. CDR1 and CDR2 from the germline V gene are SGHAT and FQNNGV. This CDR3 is CASSSGTTPMNTEAFF. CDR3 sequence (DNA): TGTGCCAGCAGCTCAGGGACAACCCCAATGAACACTGAAGCTTTCTTT.

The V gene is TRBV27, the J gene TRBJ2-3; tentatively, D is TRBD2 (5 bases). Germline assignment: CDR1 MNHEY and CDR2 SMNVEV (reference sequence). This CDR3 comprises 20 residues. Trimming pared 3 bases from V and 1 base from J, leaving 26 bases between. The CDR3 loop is CASSFRRFRTGLTGTDTQYF. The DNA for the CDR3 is TGTGCCAGCAGTTTCCGGAGGTTCAGGACGGGCCTAACAGGCACAGATACGCAGTATTTT.

The CDR3 DNA reads TGTGCCAGCAGCCAGTTAGACAGGACCTACGAGCAGTACTTC. It is translated as CASSQLDRTYEQYF. The chain joins TRBV4-2 to TRBJ2-7; a weak D match, TRBD1 (6 bases). CDR1 and CDR2 (germline): LGHNA, YNFKEQ. The CDR3 runs to 14 residues. V shed 3 bases and J shed 2 bases, with 11 bases lying between them.

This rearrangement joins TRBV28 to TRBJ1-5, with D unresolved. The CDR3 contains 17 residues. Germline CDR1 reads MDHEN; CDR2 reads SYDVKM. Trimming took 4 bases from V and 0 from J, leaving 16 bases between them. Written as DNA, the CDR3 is TGTGCCAGCAGTTCTCCCTGGTCGGAGGGTAGCAATCAGCCCCAGCATTTT. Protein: CASSSPWSEGSNQPQHF. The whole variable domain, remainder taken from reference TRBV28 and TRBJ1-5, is DVKVTQSSRYLVKRTGEKVFLECVQDMDHENMFWYRQDPGLGLRLIYFSYDVKMKEKGDIPEGYSVSREKKERFSLILESASTNQTSMYLCASSSPWSEGSNQPQHFGDGTRLSIL.

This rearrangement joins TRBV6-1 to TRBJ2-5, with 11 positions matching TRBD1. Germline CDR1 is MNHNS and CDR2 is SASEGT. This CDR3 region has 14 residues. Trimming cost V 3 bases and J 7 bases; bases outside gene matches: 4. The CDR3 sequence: CASSEDRGRGTQYF. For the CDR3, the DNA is TGTGCCAGCAGTGAGGACAGGGGGCGCGGGACCCAGTACTTC.

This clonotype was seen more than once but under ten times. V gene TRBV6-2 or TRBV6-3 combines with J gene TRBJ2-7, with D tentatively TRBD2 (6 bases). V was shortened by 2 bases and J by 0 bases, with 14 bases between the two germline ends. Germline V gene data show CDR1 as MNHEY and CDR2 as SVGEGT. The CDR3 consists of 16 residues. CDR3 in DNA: TGTGCCAGCAGTTACCCGAGGGACTTCTACTCCTACGAGCAGTACTTC. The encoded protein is CASSYPRDFYSYEQYF.

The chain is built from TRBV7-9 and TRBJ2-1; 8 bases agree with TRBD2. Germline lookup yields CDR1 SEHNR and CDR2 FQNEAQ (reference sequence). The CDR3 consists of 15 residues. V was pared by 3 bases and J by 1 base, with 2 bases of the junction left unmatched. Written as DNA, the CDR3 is TGTGCCAGCAGCTTCCCGGGGGGGTCCTACAATGAGCAGTTCTTC. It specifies CASSFPGGSYNEQFF.

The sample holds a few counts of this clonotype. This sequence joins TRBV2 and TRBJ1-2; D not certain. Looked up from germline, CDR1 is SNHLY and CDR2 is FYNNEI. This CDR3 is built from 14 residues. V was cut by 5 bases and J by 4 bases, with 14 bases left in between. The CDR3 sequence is CASSLQSRLYGYTF. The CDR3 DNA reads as TGTGCCAGCAGTCTCCAGTCCAGGCTCTATGGCTACACCTTC.

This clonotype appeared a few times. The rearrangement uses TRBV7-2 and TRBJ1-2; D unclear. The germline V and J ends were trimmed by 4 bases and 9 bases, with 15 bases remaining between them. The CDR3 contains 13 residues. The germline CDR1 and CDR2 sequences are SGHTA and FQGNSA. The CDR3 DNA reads TGTGCCAGCAGCTCCAGAAGAATGTACAGCTACACCTTC. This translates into CASSSRRMYSYTF.